This TCR beta chain was identified in a study of shared clonotypes between healthy human individuals. Study-level findings and limits: Researchers found naive subsets generally carried larger estimated richness than memory subsets. Non-shared clonotypes displayed generation probabilities falling below those of clonotypes present in all four donors. Investigators expected sequencing depth to affect clonotype sharing among donors.

CD45RO-negative, CCR7-selected cells formed the naive CD8 fraction, which excluded terminally differentiated effector memory CD45RA+ cells. Nashville, Tennessee was home to all donors, who were Caucasian adults. Sequencing used immunoSEQ multiplex PCR; TCRdb keeps in-frame clones, though not all of them. The data hold around 610,000 clones, with roughly 96% observed a single time. Of note for this clone: Its antigen is unidentified.

This CDR3 contains 15 residues. V dropped 5 bases and J dropped 3; count of bases not matched to a gene: 10. CDR1 is MNHNY and CDR2 is SVGAGI in the germline V gene (reference sequence). The receptor was derived from a woman in her twenties or thirties in good health. The V and J genes are TRBV6-6 and TRBJ2-7, with 7 positions matching TRBD1. Specimen: naive CD8+ T cells sorted from blood. This chain's CDR3 is CASSHLTGQGYEQYF. CDR3 sequence (DNA): TGTGCCAGCAGTCACCTGACAGGGCAAGGCTACGAGCAGTACTTC.